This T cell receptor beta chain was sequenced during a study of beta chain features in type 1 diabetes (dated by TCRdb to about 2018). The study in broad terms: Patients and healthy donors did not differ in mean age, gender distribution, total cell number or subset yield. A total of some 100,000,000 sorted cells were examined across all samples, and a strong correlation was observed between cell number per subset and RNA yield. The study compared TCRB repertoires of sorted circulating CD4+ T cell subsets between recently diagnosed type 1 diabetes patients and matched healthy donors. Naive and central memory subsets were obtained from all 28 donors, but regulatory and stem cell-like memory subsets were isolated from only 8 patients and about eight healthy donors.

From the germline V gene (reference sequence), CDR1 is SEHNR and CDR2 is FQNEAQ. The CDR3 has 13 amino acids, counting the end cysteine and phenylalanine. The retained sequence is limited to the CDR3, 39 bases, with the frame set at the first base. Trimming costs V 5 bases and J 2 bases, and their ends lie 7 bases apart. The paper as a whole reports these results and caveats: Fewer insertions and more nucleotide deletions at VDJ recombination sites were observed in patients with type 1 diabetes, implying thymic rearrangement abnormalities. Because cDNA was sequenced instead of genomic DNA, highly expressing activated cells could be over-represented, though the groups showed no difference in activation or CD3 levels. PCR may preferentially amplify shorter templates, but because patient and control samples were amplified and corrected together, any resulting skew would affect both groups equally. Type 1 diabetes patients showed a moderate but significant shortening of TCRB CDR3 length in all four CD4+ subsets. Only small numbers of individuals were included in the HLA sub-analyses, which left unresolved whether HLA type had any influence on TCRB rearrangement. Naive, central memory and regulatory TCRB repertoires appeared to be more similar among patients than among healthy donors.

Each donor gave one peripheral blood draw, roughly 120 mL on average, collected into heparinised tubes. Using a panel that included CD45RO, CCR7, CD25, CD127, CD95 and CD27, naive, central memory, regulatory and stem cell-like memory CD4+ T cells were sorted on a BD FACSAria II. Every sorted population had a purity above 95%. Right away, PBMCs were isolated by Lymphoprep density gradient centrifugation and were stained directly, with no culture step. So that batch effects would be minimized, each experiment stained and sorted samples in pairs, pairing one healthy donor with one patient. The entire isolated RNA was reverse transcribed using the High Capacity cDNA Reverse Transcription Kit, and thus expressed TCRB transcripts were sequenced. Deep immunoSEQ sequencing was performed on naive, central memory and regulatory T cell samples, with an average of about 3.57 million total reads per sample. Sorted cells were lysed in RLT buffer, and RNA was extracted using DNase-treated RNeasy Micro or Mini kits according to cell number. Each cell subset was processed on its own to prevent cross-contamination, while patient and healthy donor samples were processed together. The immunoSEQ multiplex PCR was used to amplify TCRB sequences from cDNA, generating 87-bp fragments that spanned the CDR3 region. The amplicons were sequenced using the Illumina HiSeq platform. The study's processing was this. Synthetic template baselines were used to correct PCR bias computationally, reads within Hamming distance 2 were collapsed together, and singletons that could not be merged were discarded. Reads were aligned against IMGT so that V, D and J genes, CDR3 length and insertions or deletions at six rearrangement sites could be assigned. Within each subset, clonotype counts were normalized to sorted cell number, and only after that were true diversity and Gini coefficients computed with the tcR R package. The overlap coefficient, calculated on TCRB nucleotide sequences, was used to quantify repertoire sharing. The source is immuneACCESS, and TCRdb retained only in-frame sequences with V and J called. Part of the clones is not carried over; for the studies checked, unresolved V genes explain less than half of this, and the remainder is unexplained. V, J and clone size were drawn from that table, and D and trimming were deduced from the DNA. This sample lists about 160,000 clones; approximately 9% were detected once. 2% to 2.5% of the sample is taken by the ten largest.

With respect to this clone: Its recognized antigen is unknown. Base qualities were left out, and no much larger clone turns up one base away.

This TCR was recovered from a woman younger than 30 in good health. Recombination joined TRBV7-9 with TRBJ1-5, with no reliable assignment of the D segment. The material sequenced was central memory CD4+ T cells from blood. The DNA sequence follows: TGTGCCAGCAGCCCCGAGGGCAATCAGCCCCAGCATTTT. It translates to CASSPEGNQPQHF.